This T cell receptor (beta chain) is drawn from a study of identical twins. Study results and caveats: Models underestimated out-of-frame TCR alpha sharing in monozygotic twins. One should note that invariant MAIT and iNKT cells could partly confound zero-insertion analyses.

V lost 5 bases and J 4 bases, leaving 6 bases between the germline ends. Germline assignment: CDR1 ENHRY and CDR2 SYGVKD. This CDR3 has 12 residues. Unique molecular identifiers were present on the cDNA, and a universal primer site came from template switching. MiXCR, applied by TCRdb to the 5' RACE reads, yields one record per CDR3 protein. The repertoire consists of roughly 710,000 distinct CDR3 sequences, with roughly 6% occurring once and the leading ten covering about 1.8%. This clonotype turned up a few times. The antigen is not known. The chain links TRBV10-3 to TRBJ1-5; D possibly corresponds to TRBD1 (5 bases). Sequencing was performed on naive T cells sorted from blood. The TCR was taken from a man aged 18 to 30 in good health. The CDR3 here is CAISNRNQPQHF. DNA of the CDR3: TGTGCCATCAGTAACAGGAATCAGCCCCAGCATTTT.